This T cell receptor (beta chain) was found in a study of shared clonotypes between healthy human individuals. Profiling relied on immunoSEQ multiplex PCR, and the TCRdb table lists in-frame clones only, not all of them. Of roughly 1,500,000 clones listed, nearly 99% were seen once; the top ten hold 0.45%. Looked up from germline, CDR1 is SGHRS and CDR2 is YFSETQ. V was pared by 4 bases and J by 4 bases, with 14 bases between. This CDR3 comprises 14 residues. The V gene is TRBV5-1, the J gene TRBJ2-5; possibly TRBD2 for D (5 bases). The receptor's source is a young man in good health. What was sequenced was naive CD4+ T cells sorted from blood. Indicated subset: CD45RA+ positively selected. Here the CDR3 reads CASSRAVPRETQYF. The CDR3 DNA is TGCGCCAGCAGCAGAGCGGTCCCAAGAGAGACCCAGTACTTC.